What follows are 22 T cell receptor beta chains derived from one specimen sequenced in a study of T cells in women clearing cervical HPV infection (dated by TCRdb to 2016 to 2018). To prepare the library, the immunoSEQ multiplex PCR assay was applied. TCRdb took this table from immuneACCESS and kept in-frame rearrangements with V and J called. Such tables lack part of the clones; where checked against another copy, unresolved V genes explain under half of the gap, and the rest is unexplained. The sample's records list fewer than 50,000 clones. The top ten hold 7% to 9.5% of the sample. The material sequenced was blood buffy coat. The receptor set was obtained from a woman aged 18 to 75 with a cervical HPV16 infection that either progressed to CIN3+ or cleared (not recorded which).

As to this clone: The read terminates 3 residues ahead of where the CDR3 ends, so the germline J gene completes it. The gene calls are TRBV19 and TRBJ2-1; 8 bases match TRBD2. V was clipped by 3 bases and J by 8 bases; unmatched bases: 15. CDR1 and CDR2 from the germline V gene are LNHDA and SQIVND (reference sequence). The CDR3 consists of 17 residues. This CDR3 is CASSIPSGERENHEQFF. The CDR3 DNA, read in part, is TGTGCCAGTAGTATTCCTTCGGGGGAGCGGGAGAACCATGAG.

Points on this clone: Read coverage stops 3 residues before the CDR3 terminus; the germline J gene supplies the remainder. The chain employs TRBV19 and TRBJ1-5; D is uncertain. The V and J ends lost 8 bases and 2 bases respectively, with 13 bases between them. Looked up from germline, CDR1 is LNHDA and CDR2 is SQIVND (reference sequence). The CDR3 contains 14 residues. The sequenced part of the CDR3 DNA is TGTGCCAGTGATGAGACTTGGGGCAATCAGCCC. Protein sequence: CASDETWGNQP. The entire CDR3 sequence reads CASDETWGNQPQHF.

Remarks on this clone: The CDR3 end is not reached by the read, which stops 3 residues before it; the germline J gene fills it in. The V call is TRBV2, the J call TRBJ1-5, with D hard to call. V lost 3 bases and J 6 bases, leaving 9 bases between the germline ends. Germline-derived CDR1 and CDR2 are SNHLY and FYNNEI. This CDR3 comprises 13 residues. The CDR3 reads CASSEREGQPQHF. The sequenced part of the CDR3 DNA is TGTGCCAGCAGTGAGCGGGAGGGTCAGCCC.

Notes on this clone: The CDR3 extends 3 residues past the end of the read, so its final part is completed from the germline J gene. The rearrangement links TRBV5-3 to TRBJ1-3; D is unresolved. TRBV5-3 is known as an ORF, though its function is uncertain. V dropped 0 bases and J dropped 0 bases, with 10 bases sitting between them. The length of the CDR3 is 16 residues. CDR3 in amino acids: CARSLVSVNSGNTIYF. The covered CDR3 bases are TGTGCCAGAAGCTTGGTATCAGTGAACTCTGGAAACACC.

As to this clone: The sequence runs out 3 residues before the end of the CDR3; the remainder is reconstructed from the germline J gene. The rearrangement uses TRBV19 and TRBJ2-2; a weak D match, TRBD2 (6 bases). This CDR3 spans 13 amino acids. Germline V gene data show CDR1 as LNHDA and CDR2 as SQIVND (reference sequence). Trimming left V 9 bases short and J 7 bases short, with 15 bases between. The CDR3 DNA, read in part, is TGTGCCAGCCAACCGCGGGGAGGCGGGGAG. Protein product: CASQPRGGGE. The complete CDR3 sequence is CASQPRGGGELFF.

The CDR3 region is CSASYGQGAANYGYTF. CDR3 bases read: TGCAGTGCTAGTTACGGACAGGGGGCTGCTAACTATGGC. This chain connects TRBV20-1 to TRBJ1-2; 11 bases match TRBD1. The CDR3 end is not reached by the read, which stops 3 residues before it; the germline J gene fills it in. Germline CDR1 and CDR2: DFQATT and SNEGSKA (reference sequence). The CDR3 runs 16 residues. J gave up 0 bases and V 3 bases, and 6 bases lay outside the gene matches.

Worth noting for this clone: The read comes to an end 3 residues before the CDR3 does, leaving the germline J gene to fill in the end. This chain connects TRBV2 to TRBJ2-3; D unclear. V was cut by 1 base and J by 2 bases, with 7 bases left in between. The CDR3 consists of 14 residues. CDR1 and CDR2 from the germline V gene are SNHLY and FYNNEI. The CDR3 bases that were read are TGTGCCAGCAGTGAAGTACTTACCACAGATACG. Encoded protein: CASSEVLTTDT. The entire CDR3 sequence reads CASSEVLTTDTQYF.

Turning to this clone: The sequence runs out 3 residues before the end of the CDR3; the remainder is reconstructed from the germline J gene. The chain recombines TRBV30 with TRBJ1-2; D possibly corresponds to TRBD1 (5 bases). The V gene lost 1 base and the J gene lost 4 bases, with 10 bases spanning the gap. The CDR3 is 13 amino acids. CDR1 and CDR2 (germline): GTSNPN, SVGIG (reference sequence). CDR3 bases read: TGTGCCTGGAGTGCATTGGGGGGCTATGGC. Translation gives CAWSALGGYG. The entire CDR3 sequence reads CAWSALGGYGYTF.

Details on this clone: The read halts 3 residues ahead of the CDR3 end, with the missing end drawn from the germline J gene. V gene TRBV10-3 combines with J gene TRBJ1-3, with 11 bases fitting TRBD1. The CDR3 totals 16 residues. Germline trimming cut 5 bases from V and 7 bases from J; bases unmatched to any gene: 10. Germline-derived CDR1 and CDR2 are ENHRY and SYGVKD. The CDR3 sequence: CAISSLGQGDWNTIYF. The sequenced part of the CDR3 DNA is TGTGCCATCAGTTCTTTGGGACAGGGGGACTGGAACACC.

As regards this clone: Coverage ceases 3 residues before the CDR3 finishes, and the germline J gene fills in the end. The chain uses TRBV5-1 and TRBJ2-5; 10 bases map to TRBD2. Unmatched junction bases numbered 6, after V lost 2 bases and J lost 5 bases. The CDR3 totals 15 residues. Germline lookup yields CDR1 SGHRS and CDR2 YFSETQ. Incomplete CDR3 DNA: TGCGCCAGCAGCTTCGGGACTAGCGTAAGTGAGACC. Its protein is CASSFGTSVSET. The whole CDR3 reads CASSFGTSVSETQYF.

Note on this clone: The read terminates 3 residues before the CDR3 end, so the remaining end is supplied by the germline J gene. The V call is TRBV7-9, the J call TRBJ2-3, with TRBD1 matching over 10 bases. CDR1 is SEHNR, CDR2 FQNEAQ, per germline (reference sequence). The trim removed 4 bases at V and 1 base at J, leaving 2 bases unmatched. The CDR3 spans 15 residues. CDR3 DNA, as far as it was read: TGTGCCAGCAGCTCCGGACAGGGGGGCACAGATACG. As protein: CASSSGQGGTDT. The CDR3, in full, reads CASSSGQGGTDTQYF.

Comments on this clone: The CDR3 goes on 3 residues after the read ends, and that part is filled in from the germline J gene. This chain joins TRBV12-3 or TRBV12-4 and TRBJ2-7, with TRBD2 identical over 7 bases. Unmatched junction bases numbered 4, after V lost 5 bases and J lost 3 bases. CDR3 length equals 13 residues. Incomplete CDR3 DNA: TGTGCCAGCAGTCTAAGCGGGGACTACGAG. It specifies CASSLSGDYE. The whole CDR3 sequence reads CASSLSGDYEQYF.

Turning to this clone: Sequencing ends 3 residues short of the CDR3 end; the germline J gene provides the rest. This chain uses TRBV12-3 or TRBV12-4 with TRBJ1-5; possibly TRBD1 for D (5 bases). This CDR3 has 15 amino acids. V lost 3 bases and J lost 0, with 9 bases in between. This chain's CDR3 is CASSFRAGSNQPQHF. The sequenced part of the CDR3 DNA is TGTGCCAGCAGTTTCAGGGCAGGTAGCAATCAGCCC.

Note on this clone: The read is 3 residues too short to cover the CDR3 end, so that end is filled in from the germline J gene. This chain connects TRBV7-8 to TRBJ2-1; the match to TRBD2 covers 9 bases. The CDR3 runs 15 residues. Per germline, CDR1 SGHVS and CDR2 FQNEAQ. V lost 1 base and J lost 6; bases outside the gene matches: 4. The CDR3 sequence is CASSLGLAGVNEQFF. The CDR3 bases that were read are TGTGCCAGCAGCTTAGGCTTAGCGGGAGTCAATGAG.

Notes on this clone: Read coverage stops 3 residues before the CDR3 terminus; the germline J gene supplies the remainder. This sequence joins TRBV5-1 and TRBJ2-1; 9 positions agree with TRBD2. This CDR3 contains 15 residues. V lost 0 bases to trimming and J lost 6 bases; unmatched junction nucleotides: 4. Per the germline V gene, CDR1 is SGHRS and CDR2 is YFSETQ. CDR3 DNA, as far as it was read: TGCGCCAGCAGCTTGGCTAGCGGGGTGGGCAATGAG. Protein product: CASSLASGVGNE. The full-length CDR3 reads as CASSLASGVGNEQFF.

A remark on this clone: The read stops 3 residues short of the end of the CDR3; the missing end is completed from the germline J gene. The chain couples TRBV10-1 to TRBJ2-3; 7 positions match TRBD2. The CDR3 is made up of 15 amino acids. V lost 3 bases, J lost 3 bases, and 6 bases stayed unmatched. Germline-derived CDR1 and CDR2 are WNHNN and SYGVQD (reference sequence). CDR3 protein: CASSDLGGGTDTQYF. CDR3 DNA (partial): TGCGCCAGCAGTGACCTTGGCGGGGGTACAGATACG.

Concerning this clone itself: The read gets to within 3 residues of the CDR3 end, and the germline J gene fills in the rest. V gene TRBV20-1 combines with J gene TRBJ1-1, with 8 bases matching TRBD1. Germline V gene lookup returns CDR1 DFQATT and CDR2 SNEGSKA (reference sequence). Germline trimming cut 0 bases from V and 7 bases from J; bases unmatched to any gene: 4. This CDR3 comprises 13 residues. CDR3 sequence reads: CSARDRQGNEAFF. CDR3 bases read: TGCAGTGCTAGAGACCGACAGGGGAATGAA.

To note about this clone: The read finishes 3 residues shy of the CDR3 end, and the germline J gene is used to complete it. The chain couples TRBV2 to TRBJ1-2; a possible D gene is TRBD1 (6 bases). Germline V lookup: CDR1 SNHLY, CDR2 FYNNEI. The CDR3 has 13 residues. Trimming pared 7 bases from V and 7 bases from J, leaving 16 bases between. Partial CDR3 DNA: TGTGCCAGCACCTACAGGGCGGCCGGTGGC. The encoded protein is CASTYRAAGG. The entire CDR3 protein is CASTYRAAGGYTF.

As for this clone: The DNA ends 3 residues before the CDR3 does, and the rest of the CDR3 is filled in from the germline J gene. This rearrangement joins TRBV20-1 to TRBJ2-3; tentatively, D is TRBD2 (5 bases). V lost 7 bases to trimming and J lost 2 bases, with 19 bases between them. The CDR3 is 15 residues long. Germline V lookup: CDR1 DFQATT, CDR2 SNEGSKA (reference sequence). The sequenced CDR3 bases are TGCAGTGTACCAACCAGCGGACTTAACACAGATACG. Translating it yields CSVPTSGLNTDT. The CDR3 as a whole reads CSVPTSGLNTDTQYF.

In regard to this clone: The CDR3 goes on 3 residues after the read ends, and that part is filled in from the germline J gene. The chain combines TRBV6-2 or TRBV6-3 with TRBJ2-1; 7 bases are a match to TRBD1. The V segment lost 6 bases and the J segment 2 bases; nucleotides outside the gene matches: 10. CDR3 length equals 16 residues. Looked up from germline, CDR1 is MNHEY and CDR2 is SVGEGT. CDR3 DNA, as far as it was read: TGTGCCAGCAGCTCGACAGGGTTTAAACCCTACAATGAG. Protein product: CASSSTGFKPYNE. The full-length CDR3 reads as CASSSTGFKPYNEQFF.

As for this clone: The read falls 3 residues short of the CDR3 end, and the missing part is taken from the germline J gene. The chain joins TRBV5-1 to TRBJ1-2, with TRBD1 matching 10 bases. Germline CDR1 SGHRS, CDR2 YFSETQ. The CDR3 has 15 residues. This chain's CDR3 is CASSLAEGQGYPYTF. CDR3 DNA (partial): TGCGCCAGCAGCTTGGCCGAGGGACAGGGGTACCCC.

About this clone itself: Read sequence stops 3 residues before the CDR3 end, and the germline J gene provides the missing end. The chain has TRBV5-1 and TRBJ1-6; possibly TRBD1 for D (5 bases). The germline V gene encodes CDR1 SGHRS and CDR2 YFSETQ. V lost 5 bases to trimming and J lost 4 bases, with 16 bases between them. CDR3 length: 16 residues. The part of the CDR3 DNA that was read is TGCGCCAGCAGGCCTCGGAGGGACTCTTATAATTCACCC. Translated, it gives CASRPRRDSYNSP. The full-length CDR3 reads as CASRPRRDSYNSPLHF.